Listed here are 32 T cell receptor beta chains from one sample, sequenced in a study of T cells in Graves' hyperthyroidism and ophthalmopathy. TCR beta CDR3 regions were amplified from RNA. Researchers ran a first-round RT-PCR on the TCR CDR3 using the HTBI primer set. TCRdb processed the multiplex PCR reads anew with MiXCR; each CDR3 protein has one entry. The repertoire holds around 350,000 distinct CDR3 sequences, with roughly 13% as singletons. The sample comprised blood. The receptor source for this set is a woman aged 18-29 years with Graves' hyperthyroidism.

The chain uses TRBV3-1 and TRBJ2-5; perhaps TRBD1 as D (6 bases). V was cut by 4 bases and J by 1 base, with 13 bases left in between. This CDR3 comprises 15 residues. Germline-derived CDR1 and CDR2 are LGHDT and YNNKEL (reference sequence). DNA for the CDR3: TGTGCCAGCAGCCTTCCGGGACATCTCCAAGAGACCCAGTACTTC. Amino acid sequence: CASSLPGHLQETQYF.

This clonotype came up many times. The V call is TRBV6-2 or TRBV6-3, the J call TRBJ1-1; D remains ambiguous. Germline V gives CDR1 MNHEY, CDR2 SVGEGT. V was shortened by 2 bases and J by 1 base, with 8 bases between the two germline ends. This CDR3 spans 14 amino acids. CDR3 in DNA: TGTGCCAGCAGTTACGAACCTAGGAACACTGAAGCTTTCTTT. Its translation: CASSYEPRNTEAFF.

This clonotype was counted many times. The CDR3 sequence is CAWSGHQNRARGTEAFF. In DNA form, the CDR3 reads TGTGCCTGGAGTGGACATCAAAACAGGGCCCGAGGGACTGAAGCTTTCTTT. The V and J genes are TRBV30 and TRBJ1-1; TRBD1 is a possible D gene (6 bases). The V and J ends lost 1 base and 5 bases respectively, with 23 bases between them. CDR3 size: 17 residues. Per the germline V gene, CDR1 is GTSNPN and CDR2 is SVGIG (reference sequence).

The V and J genes are TRBV5-1 and TRBJ2-3; D unresolved. Germline lookup yields CDR1 SGHRS and CDR2 YFSETQ. The V gene lost 2 bases and the J gene lost 3 bases, with 10 bases spanning the gap. The CDR3 contains 14 residues. The CDR3 bases are TGCGCCAGCAGCTTCGGATCGGAGACAGATACGCAGTATTTT. Translation: CASSFGSETDTQYF.

The chain has TRBV28 and TRBJ1-3, with no clear D. CDR1 and CDR2 (germline): MDHEN, SYDVKM. The CDR3 extends over 14 amino acids. V dropped 7 bases and J dropped 0 bases, with 10 bases sitting between them. As DNA, the CDR3 is TGTGCCAGCACGGGGTCCCTCTCTGGAAACACCATATATTTT. It specifies CASTGSLSGNTIYF.

This clonotype was seen ten or more times. This rearrangement joins TRBV5-1 to TRBJ2-7; D is ambiguous. This CDR3 is 14 amino acids long. Germline values: CDR1 SGHRS, CDR2 YFSETQ. Trimming removed 1 base at V and 1 base at J, with 9 bases between. CDR3 sequence (DNA): TGCGCCAGCAGCTTGCAACAGCCTTCCTACGAGCAGTACTTC. Its protein is CASSLQQPSYEQYF.

This clonotype has at least ten counts. V and J are TRBV6-2 or TRBV6-3 and TRBJ2-7, with 7 bases that match TRBD2. J lost 5 bases, V lost 6 bases, and 4 bases had no gene match. Germline V gene data show CDR1 as MNHEY and CDR2 as SVGEGT. The length of the CDR3 is 12 residues. CDR3 amino acids: CASSGRINEQYF. Written as DNA, the CDR3 is TGTGCCAGCAGCGGGAGGATTAACGAGCAGTACTTC.

The sample holds many counts of this clonotype. This sequence joins TRBV6-1 and TRBJ2-5; no definite D call. The length of the CDR3 is 12 residues. Germline V gene sequence: CDR1 MNHNS, CDR2 SASEGT. Trimming removed 6 bases at V and 4 bases at J, with 9 bases between. DNA of the CDR3: TGTGCCAGCAGCAAAAATCCAGAGACCCAGTACTTC. This translates into CASSKNPETQYF.

This clonotype appeared a few times. The rearrangement uses TRBV5-1 and TRBJ2-7; unclear D gene. The V and J ends lost 1 base and 2 bases respectively, with 10 bases between them. In germline, CDR1 is SGHRS, CDR2 YFSETQ. The CDR3 runs to 14 residues. CDR3 nucleotide sequence: TGCGCCAGCAGCTTGAAGTTAGAACCCTACGAGCAGTACTTC. Its translation: CASSLKLEPYEQYF.

The chain uses TRBV13 and TRBJ2-1, with D possibly being TRBD1 or TRBD2 (5 bases each). The CDR3 extends over 15 amino acids. CDR1 and CDR2 (germline): PRHDT, FYEKMQ (reference sequence). The V and J ends lost 3 bases and 8 bases respectively, with 17 bases between them. CDR3 amino acids: CASSFLGVTGDEQFF. As DNA, the CDR3 is TGTGCCAGCAGCTTCCTAGGGGTCACCGGGGATGAGCAGTTCTTC.

V gene TRBV20-1 combines with J gene TRBJ1-2; maybe TRBD1 (5 bases). The V end lost 1 base, the J end lost 3 bases, and 15 bases lay between the germline ends. This CDR3 is built from 15 residues. Germline V gives CDR1 DFQATT, CDR2 SNEGSKA (reference sequence). As DNA, the CDR3 is TGCAGTGCTAGAGTACCAGGGAAAGAGGACTATGGCTACACCTTC. Residues: CSARVPGKEDYGYTF.

This clonotype was detected ten times or more. Sequence at one end of the junction differs from germline and may be a read error. The chain carries TRBV6-1 and TRBJ1-1, with a weak D call TRBD1 (5 bases). The CDR3 is 16 residues long. Germline assignment: CDR1 MNHNS and CDR2 SASEGT. The CDR3 spells CASSEDRIEMNTEAFF. CDR3 coding DNA: TGTGCCAGCAGCGAAGACAGAATCGAAATGAACACTGAAGCTTTCTTT.

This clonotype was found a few times. The chain employs TRBV27 and TRBJ2-2, with TRBD1 as a possible D gene (5 bases). Germline CDR1 reads MNHEY; CDR2 reads SMNVEV (reference sequence). Trimming left V 4 bases short and J 5 bases short, with 20 bases between. CDR3 length equals 17 residues. As DNA, the CDR3 is TGTGCCAGCAGTTCCCCGACAGTACAATCCCAAACCGGGGAGCTGTTTTTT. Amino acid sequence: CASSSPTVQSQTGELFF.

This clonotype was recorded many times. This chain links TRBV28 with TRBJ2-7; 8 positions match TRBD2. Unmatched junction bases numbered 8, after V lost 1 base and J lost 6 bases. The CDR3 sequence is 15 residues long. Per the germline V gene, CDR1 is MDHEN and CDR2 is SYDVKM. The CDR3 region has the DNA TGTGCCAGCAGTTTATCTTACGGGGGGGCAGTCGAGCAGTACTTC. This translates into CASSLSYGGAVEQYF. Looking up the rest from reference TRBV28 and TRBJ2-7 gives the full variable domain: DVKVTQSSRYLVKRTGEKVFLECVQDMDHENMFWYRQDPGLGLRLIYFSYDVKMKEKGDIPEGYSVSREKKERFSLILESASTNQTSMYLCASSLSYGGAVEQYFGPGTRLTVT.

This clonotype was seen many times. The rearrangement links TRBV11-1 to TRBJ2-1, with 10 bases that match TRBD2. With V trimmed by 5 bases and J by 3 bases, 4 bases remained unmatched. CDR3 length: 15 residues. Germline V lookup: CDR1 SGHAT, CDR2 FQDESV (reference sequence). CDR3 nucleotide sequence: TGTGCCAGCAGCCAAAGCGGGGGGGTCTACAATGAGCAGTTCTTC. Encoded protein: CASSQSGGVYNEQFF.

This clonotype was found many times. V and J are TRBV3-1 and TRBJ2-7; D is unresolved. V dropped 0 bases and J dropped 7 bases, with 13 bases sitting between them. There are 14 residues in the CDR3. From germline, CDR1 is LGHDT and CDR2 YNNKEL (reference sequence). The DNA for the CDR3 is TGTGCCAGCAGCCAAGAGGGCATCGTATGGGAGCAGTACTTC. Amino acids: CASSQEGIVWEQYF.

This chain links TRBV19 with TRBJ1-2; D is perhaps TRBD1 (5 bases). Trimming shortened V by 5 bases and J by 7 bases, and 14 bases separated the two germline ends. This CDR3 region has 13 residues. Germline lookup yields CDR1 LNHDA and CDR2 SQIVND (reference sequence). CDR3 nucleotides: TGTGCCAGTAGTCCACGGGACGTGGTTGGCTACACCTTC. Translating gives CASSPRDVVGYTF.

This clonotype was seen repeatedly, ten times or more. The rearrangement joins TRBV12-3 or TRBV12-4 to TRBJ1-3; TRBD1 might be the D (5 bases). Trimming removed 3 bases from V and 4 bases from J, with 13 bases in between. The CDR3 is 15 amino acids. As DNA, the CDR3 is TGTGCCAGCAGTTTCTGGAGAGGGGACGGAAACACCATATATTTT. Translating it yields CASSFWRGDGNTIYF.

This clonotype was counted at least ten times. The chain links TRBV5-1 to TRBJ2-2; no clear D gene. The CDR3 has 16 amino acids. The V gene's germline CDR1 is SGHRS and CDR2 YFSETQ. V shed 0 bases and J shed 4 bases, with 13 bases lying between them. The CDR3 spells CASSLAQLHSTGELFF. The CDR3 DNA follows: TGCGCCAGCAGCTTGGCACAGTTACATTCCACCGGGGAGCTGTTTTTT.

At least ten counts were recorded for this clonotype. This rearrangement joins TRBV11-1 to TRBJ2-2, with 14 bases identical to TRBD2. V was pared by 3 bases and J by 6 bases, with 6 bases of the junction left unmatched. In germline, CDR1 is SGHAT, CDR2 FQDESV (reference sequence). The CDR3 covers 17 residues. The CDR3 sequence: CASSFRTSGRSSGELFF. For the CDR3, the DNA is TGTGCCAGCAGCTTTAGGACTAGCGGGAGGTCTTCCGGGGAGCTGTTTTTT.

This clonotype was found many times. CDR3 region: CASSFSPDTQYF. For the CDR3, the DNA is TGTGCCAGCAGCTTTTCGCCTGATACGCAGTATTTT. This chain connects TRBV5-6 to TRBJ2-3; no clear D. Trimming stripped 2 bases from V and 6 bases from J, with 7 bases between. In germline, CDR1 is SGHDT, CDR2 YYEEEE. The CDR3 loop spans 12 amino acids.

The V and J genes are TRBV11-1 and TRBJ1-1, with D uncertain. V was trimmed by 5 bases and J by 4 bases, leaving 23 bases between them. This CDR3 is built from 17 residues. CDR1 is SGHAT and CDR2 is FQDESV in the germline V gene (reference sequence). The CDR3 loop reads CASSVDPEGLVSTEAFF. CDR3 DNA: TGTGCCAGCAGCGTAGACCCCGAGGGTTTGGTGAGCACTGAAGCTTTCTTT.

This clonotype was recorded at least ten times. V and J are TRBV6-1 and TRBJ2-1; TRBD1 might be the D (6 bases). This CDR3 region has 13 residues. With 5 bases removed from V and 9 bases from J, the gap between germline ends came to 14 bases. Per the germline V gene, CDR1 is MNHNS and CDR2 is SASEGT. CDR3 sequence reads: CASSPETGTEQFF. The CDR3 nucleotides are TGTGCCAGCAGTCCAGAAACAGGGACTGAGCAGTTCTTC.

This clonotype was observed at least ten times. The V gene is TRBV12-3 or TRBV12-4, the J gene TRBJ2-7, with 7 positions matching TRBD1. The CDR3 runs 15 residues. The ends lost 2 bases at V and 4 bases at J; junction bases unmatched: 8. In DNA form, the CDR3 reads TGTGCCAGCAGTTTAACGACAGGGATCAGGTACGAGCAGTACTTC. Translated, it gives CASSLTTGIRYEQYF.

The sample holds a few counts of this clonotype. V is TRBV19 and J is TRBJ1-1; 8 bases are a match to TRBD1. The CDR3 has 15 residues. Germline V gives CDR1 LNHDA, CDR2 SQIVND (reference sequence). V was clipped by 7 bases and J by 1 base; unmatched bases: 8. CDR3 amino acids: CASIGGQGANTEAFF. In DNA form, the CDR3 reads TGTGCCAGTATAGGTGGGCAGGGGGCGAACACTGAAGCTTTCTTT.

This clonotype was seen many times. The rearrangement links TRBV6-5 to TRBJ1-2, with TRBD1 matching 10 bases. Germline CDR1 and CDR2: MNHEY and SVGAGI. The junction had 5 bases not matched to a gene; V was cut back by 1 base and J by 0 bases. This CDR3 region has 17 residues. As DNA, the CDR3 is TGTGCCAGCAGTTACTGGGACAGGGGAACGGCTAACTATGGCTACACCTTC. Translation gives CASSYWDRGTANYGYTF.

In its sample, this clonotype was seen many times. This sequence joins TRBV7-9 and TRBJ2-7, with D possibly TRBD2 on 6 matching bases. CDR1 and CDR2 (germline): SEHNR, FQNEAQ (reference sequence). Deletions cut 5 bases from V and 6 bases from J, with 11 bases between. This CDR3 spans 12 amino acids. The CDR3 bases are TGTGCCAGCAGCGCCGGGACTTCCGAGCAGTACTTC. Translated: CASSAGTSEQYF.

This clonotype has more than one count but fewer than ten. J is TRBJ1-2 and V is TRBV7-3, with a possible D match to TRBD1 (5 bases). Germline assignment: CDR1 SGHTA and CDR2 FQGTGA. Deletions cut 8 bases from V and 2 bases from J, with 21 bases between. The CDR3 length is 16 residues. CDR3 loop: CASPGGGARENYGYTF. The DNA for the CDR3 is TGTGCCAGCCCCGGGGGAGGGGCCCGCGAGAACTATGGCTACACCTTC.

This clonotype appeared many times. The gene calls are TRBV5-8 and TRBJ1-5; 7 nucleotides match TRBD1. Per germline, CDR1 SGHTS and CDR2 YDEGEE. The CDR3 covers 13 residues. J lost 4 bases, V lost 9 bases, and 7 bases had no gene match. The CDR3 nucleotides read TGTGCCACCGTGACAGGGTTTAATCAGCCCCAGCATTTT. Protein product: CATVTGFNQPQHF.

The chain couples TRBV12-3 or TRBV12-4 to TRBJ2-4, with D possibly matching TRBD2 (6 bases). V lost 1 base and J lost 0, with 7 bases in between. The CDR3 sequence is 15 residues long. The chain's CDR3 is CASSLVRGAKNIQYF. The CDR3 region has the DNA TGTGCCAGCAGTTTAGTGCGGGGAGCCAAAAACATTCAGTACTTC.

This clonotype was seen at least ten times. The chain couples TRBV2 to TRBJ1-1, with D perhaps matching TRBD1 (6 bases). V was shortened by 4 bases and J by 1 base, with 10 bases between the two germline ends. CDR3 length: 14 residues. Germline CDR1 SNHLY, CDR2 FYNNEI. CDR3 nucleotides: TGTGCCAGCAGTGTTATACAGGGGAACACTGAAGCTTTCTTT. Protein: CASSVIQGNTEAFF.

This clonotype has only a few counts. The chain links TRBV5-4 to TRBJ2-1; D is ambiguous. The germline V gene encodes CDR1 SGHNT and CDR2 YYREEE (reference sequence). V gave up 5 bases and J gave up 16 bases, with 13 bases separating them. The CDR3 has 10 amino acids. The CDR3 reads CASRAGASFF. The CDR3 nucleotides are TGTGCCAGCAGAGCAGGAGCAAGTTTCTTC.